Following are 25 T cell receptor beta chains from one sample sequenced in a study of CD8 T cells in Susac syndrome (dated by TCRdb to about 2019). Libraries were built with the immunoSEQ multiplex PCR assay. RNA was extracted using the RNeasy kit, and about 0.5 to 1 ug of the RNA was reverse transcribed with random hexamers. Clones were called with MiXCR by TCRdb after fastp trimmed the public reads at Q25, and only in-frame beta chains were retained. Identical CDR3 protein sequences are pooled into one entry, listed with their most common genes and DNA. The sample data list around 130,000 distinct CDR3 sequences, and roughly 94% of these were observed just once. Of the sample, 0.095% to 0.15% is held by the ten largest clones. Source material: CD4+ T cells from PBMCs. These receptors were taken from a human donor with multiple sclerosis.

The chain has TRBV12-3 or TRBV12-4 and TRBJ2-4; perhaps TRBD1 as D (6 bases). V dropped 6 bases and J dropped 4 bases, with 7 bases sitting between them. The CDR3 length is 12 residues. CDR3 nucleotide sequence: TGTGCCAGCAGCGACAGGAAAAACATTCAGTACTTC. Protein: CASSDRKNIQYF.

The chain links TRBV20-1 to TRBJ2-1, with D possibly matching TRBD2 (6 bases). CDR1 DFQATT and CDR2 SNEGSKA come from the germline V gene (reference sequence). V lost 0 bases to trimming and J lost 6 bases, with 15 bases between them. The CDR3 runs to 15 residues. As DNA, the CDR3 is TGCAGTGCTAGAGAGCGGGGATTTTATGGCAATGAGCAGTTCTTC. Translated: CSARERGFYGNEQFF.

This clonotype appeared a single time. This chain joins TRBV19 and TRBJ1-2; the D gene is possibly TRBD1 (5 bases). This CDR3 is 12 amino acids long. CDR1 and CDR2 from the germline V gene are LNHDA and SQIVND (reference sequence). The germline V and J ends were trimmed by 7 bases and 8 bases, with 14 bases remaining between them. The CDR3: CASTMRDLGYTF. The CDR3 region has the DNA TGTGCCAGTACTATGCGGGACCTGGGCTACACCTTC.

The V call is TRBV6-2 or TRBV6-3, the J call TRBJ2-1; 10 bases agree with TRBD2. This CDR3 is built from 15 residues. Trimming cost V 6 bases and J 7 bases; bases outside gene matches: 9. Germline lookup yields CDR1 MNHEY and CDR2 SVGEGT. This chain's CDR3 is CASRPTSGVSNEQFF. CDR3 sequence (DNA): TGTGCCAGCAGGCCCACTAGCGGGGTCTCGAATGAGCAGTTCTTC.

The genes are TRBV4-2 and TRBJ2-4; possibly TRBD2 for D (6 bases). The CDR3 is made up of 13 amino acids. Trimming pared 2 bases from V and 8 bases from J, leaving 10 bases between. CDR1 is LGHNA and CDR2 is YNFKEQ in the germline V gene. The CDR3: CASSQIGGYIQYF. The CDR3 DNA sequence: TGTGCCAGCAGCCAAATCGGGGGATACATTCAGTACTTC.

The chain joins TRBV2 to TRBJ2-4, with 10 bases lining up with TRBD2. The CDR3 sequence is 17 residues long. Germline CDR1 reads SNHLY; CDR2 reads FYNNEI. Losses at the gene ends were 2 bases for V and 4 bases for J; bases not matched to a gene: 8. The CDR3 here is CASSEKREGLRKNIQYF. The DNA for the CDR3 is TGTGCCAGCAGTGAAAAGCGGGAGGGCCTAAGAAAAAACATTCAGTACTTC.

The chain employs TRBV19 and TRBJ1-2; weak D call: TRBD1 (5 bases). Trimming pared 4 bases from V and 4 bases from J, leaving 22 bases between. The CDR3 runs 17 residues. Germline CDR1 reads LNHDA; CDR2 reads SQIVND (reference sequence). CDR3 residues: CASSTGETTAFVYGYTF. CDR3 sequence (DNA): TGTGCCAGTAGTACCGGGGAAACGACAGCGTTTGTCTATGGCTACACCTTC.

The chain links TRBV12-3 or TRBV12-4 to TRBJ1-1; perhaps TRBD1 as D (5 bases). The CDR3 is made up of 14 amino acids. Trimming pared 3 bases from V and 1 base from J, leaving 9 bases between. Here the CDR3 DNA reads TGTGCCAGCAGTTTTAAGAGGGGGAACACTGAAGCTTTCTTT. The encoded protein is CASSFKRGNTEAFF.

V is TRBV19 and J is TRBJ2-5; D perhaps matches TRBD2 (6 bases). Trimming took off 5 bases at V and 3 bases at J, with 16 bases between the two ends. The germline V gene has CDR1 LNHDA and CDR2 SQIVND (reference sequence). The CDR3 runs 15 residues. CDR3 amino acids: CASSSPGLTKETQYF. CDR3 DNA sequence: TGTGCCAGTAGTTCCCCGGGACTGACGAAAGAGACCCAGTACTTC. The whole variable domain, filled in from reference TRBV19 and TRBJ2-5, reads DGGITQSPKYLFRKEGQNVTLSCEQNLNHDAMYWYRQDPGQGLRLIYYSQIVNDFQKGDIAEGYSVSREKKESFPLTVTSAQKNPTAFYLCASSSPGLTKETQYFGPGTRLLVL.

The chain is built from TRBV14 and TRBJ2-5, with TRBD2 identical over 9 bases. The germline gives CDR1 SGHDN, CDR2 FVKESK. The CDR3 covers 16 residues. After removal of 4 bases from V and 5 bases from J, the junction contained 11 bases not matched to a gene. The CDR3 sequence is CASSLIAGGPLETQYF. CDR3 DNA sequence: TGTGCCAGCAGCCTCATCGCGGGAGGGCCGTTGGAGACCCAGTACTTC. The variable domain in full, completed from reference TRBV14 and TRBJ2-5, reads EAGVTQFPSHSVIEKGQTVTLRCDPISGHDNLYWYRRVMGKEIKFLLHFVKESKQDESGMPNNRFLAERTGGTYSTLKVQPAELEDSGVYFCASSLIAGGPLETQYFGPGTRLLVL.

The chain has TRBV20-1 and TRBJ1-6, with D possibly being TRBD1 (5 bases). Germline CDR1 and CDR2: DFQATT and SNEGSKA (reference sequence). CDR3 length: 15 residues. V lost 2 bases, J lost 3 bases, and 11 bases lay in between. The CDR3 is CSARPGQGYNSPLHF. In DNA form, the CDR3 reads TGCAGTGCTAGACCAGGGCAGGGCTATAATTCACCCCTCCACTTT.

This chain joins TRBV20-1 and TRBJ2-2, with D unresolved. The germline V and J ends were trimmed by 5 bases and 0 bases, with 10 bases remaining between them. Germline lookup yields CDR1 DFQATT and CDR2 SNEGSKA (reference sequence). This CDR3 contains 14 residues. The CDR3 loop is CSAFVASNTGELFF. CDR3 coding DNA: TGCAGTGCTTTCGTCGCGTCGAACACCGGGGAGCTGTTTTTT.

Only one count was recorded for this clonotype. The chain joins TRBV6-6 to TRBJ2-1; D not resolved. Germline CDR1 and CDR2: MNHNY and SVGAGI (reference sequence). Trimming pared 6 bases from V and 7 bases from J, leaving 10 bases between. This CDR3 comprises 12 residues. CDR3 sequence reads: CASRGPSNEQFF. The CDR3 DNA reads TGTGCCAGCAGGGGCCCGTCGAATGAGCAGTTCTTC.

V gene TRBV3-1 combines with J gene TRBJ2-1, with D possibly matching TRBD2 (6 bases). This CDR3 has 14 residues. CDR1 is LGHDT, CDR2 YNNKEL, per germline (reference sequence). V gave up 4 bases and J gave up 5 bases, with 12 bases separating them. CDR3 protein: CASSPKAGHNEQFF. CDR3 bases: TGTGCCAGCAGCCCTAAGGCGGGACACAATGAGCAGTTCTTC.

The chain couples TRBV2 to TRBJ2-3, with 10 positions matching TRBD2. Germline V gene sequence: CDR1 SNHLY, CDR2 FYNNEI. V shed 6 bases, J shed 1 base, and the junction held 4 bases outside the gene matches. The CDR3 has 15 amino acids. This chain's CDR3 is CASSGGTSGTDTQYF. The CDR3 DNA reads TGTGCCAGCAGCGGGGGGACTAGCGGCACAGATACGCAGTATTTT.

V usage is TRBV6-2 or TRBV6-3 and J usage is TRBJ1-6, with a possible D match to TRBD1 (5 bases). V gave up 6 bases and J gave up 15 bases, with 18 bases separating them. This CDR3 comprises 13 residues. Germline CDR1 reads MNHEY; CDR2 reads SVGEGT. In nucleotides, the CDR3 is TGTGCCAGCAGAGACCCTGGATGGGGGGGCCTCCACTTT. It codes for CASRDPGWGGLHF.

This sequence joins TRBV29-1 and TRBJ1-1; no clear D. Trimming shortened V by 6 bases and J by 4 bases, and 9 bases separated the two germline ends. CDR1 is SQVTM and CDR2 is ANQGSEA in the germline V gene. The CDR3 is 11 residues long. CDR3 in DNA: TGCAGCGTAATGGGCAGCACTGAAGCTTTCTTT. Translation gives CSVMGSTEAFF.

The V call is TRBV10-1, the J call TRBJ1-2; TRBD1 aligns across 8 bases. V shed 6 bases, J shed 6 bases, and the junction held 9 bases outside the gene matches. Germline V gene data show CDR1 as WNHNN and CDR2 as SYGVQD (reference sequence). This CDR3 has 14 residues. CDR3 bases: TGCGCCAGCAGGCACAGGACAGGGAACGATGGCTACACCTTC. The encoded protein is CASRHRTGNDGYTF.

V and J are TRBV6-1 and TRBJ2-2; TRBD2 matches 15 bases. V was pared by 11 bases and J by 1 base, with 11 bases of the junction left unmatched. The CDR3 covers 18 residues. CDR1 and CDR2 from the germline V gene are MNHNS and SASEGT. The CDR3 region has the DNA TGTGCCGGGTCTAGAGGGACTAGCGGGGGGCTGAACACCGGGGAGCTGTTTTTT. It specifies CAGSRGTSGGLNTGELFF.

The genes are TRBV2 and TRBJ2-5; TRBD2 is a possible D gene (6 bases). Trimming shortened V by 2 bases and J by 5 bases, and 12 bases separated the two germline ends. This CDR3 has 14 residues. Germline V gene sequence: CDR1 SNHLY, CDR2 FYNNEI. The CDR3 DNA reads TGTGCCAGCAGTGAAACGGGGGTAGCTGAGACCCAGTACTTC. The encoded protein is CASSETGVAETQYF.

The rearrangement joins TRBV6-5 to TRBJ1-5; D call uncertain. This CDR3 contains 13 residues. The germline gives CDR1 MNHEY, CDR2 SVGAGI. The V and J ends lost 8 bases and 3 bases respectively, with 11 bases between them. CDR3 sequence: CASQRAHNQPQHF. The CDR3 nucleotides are TGTGCCAGCCAAAGGGCCCACAATCAGCCCCAGCATTTT.

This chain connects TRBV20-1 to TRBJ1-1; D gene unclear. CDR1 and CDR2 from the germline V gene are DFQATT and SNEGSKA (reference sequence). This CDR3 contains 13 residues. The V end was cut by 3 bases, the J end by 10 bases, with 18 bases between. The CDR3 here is CSASLGRRAGAFF. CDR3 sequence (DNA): TGCAGTGCTAGTTTGGGCCGGAGGGCCGGAGCTTTCTTT.

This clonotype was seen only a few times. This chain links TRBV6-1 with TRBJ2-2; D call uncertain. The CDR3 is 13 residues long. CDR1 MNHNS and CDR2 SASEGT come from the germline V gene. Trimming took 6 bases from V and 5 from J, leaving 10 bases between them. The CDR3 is CASSGVITGELFF. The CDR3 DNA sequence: TGTGCCAGCAGCGGCGTGATTACCGGGGAGCTGTTTTTT.

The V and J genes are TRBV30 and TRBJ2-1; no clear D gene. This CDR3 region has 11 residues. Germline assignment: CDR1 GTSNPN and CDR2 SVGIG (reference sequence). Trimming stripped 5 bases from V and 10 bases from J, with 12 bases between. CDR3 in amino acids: CAWSKGGEQFF. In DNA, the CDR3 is TGTGCCTGGTCCAAGGGTGGAGAGCAGTTCTTC.

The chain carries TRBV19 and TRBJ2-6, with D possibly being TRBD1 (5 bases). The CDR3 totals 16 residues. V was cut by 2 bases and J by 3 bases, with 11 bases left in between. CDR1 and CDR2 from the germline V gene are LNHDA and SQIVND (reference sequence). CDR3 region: CASSIIPGLGANVLTF. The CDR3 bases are TGTGCCAGTAGTATAATCCCAGGGCTTGGGGCCAACGTCCTGACTTTC.